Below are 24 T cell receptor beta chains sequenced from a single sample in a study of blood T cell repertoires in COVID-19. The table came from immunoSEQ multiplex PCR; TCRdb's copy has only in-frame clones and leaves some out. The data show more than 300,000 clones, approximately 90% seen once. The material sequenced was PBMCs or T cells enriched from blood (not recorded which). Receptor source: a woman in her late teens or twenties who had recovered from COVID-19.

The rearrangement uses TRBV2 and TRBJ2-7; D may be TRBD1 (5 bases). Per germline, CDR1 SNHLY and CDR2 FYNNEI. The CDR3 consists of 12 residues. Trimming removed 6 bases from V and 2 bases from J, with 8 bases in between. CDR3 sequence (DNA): TGTGCCAGCAGGGACAATACCTACGAGCAGTACTTC. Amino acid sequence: CASRDNTYEQYF.

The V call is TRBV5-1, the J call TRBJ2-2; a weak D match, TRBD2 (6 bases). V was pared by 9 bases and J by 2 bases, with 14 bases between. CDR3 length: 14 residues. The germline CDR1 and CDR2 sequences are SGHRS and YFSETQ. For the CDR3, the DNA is TGCGCCATTTCGTGGCGGGGAAACACCGGGGAGCTGTTTTTT. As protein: CAISWRGNTGELFF.

The CDR3 region is CASTGLAGGTDTQYF. The CDR3 bases are TGTGCCAGCACGGGACTAGCGGGGGGCACAGATACGCAGTATTTT. The genes are TRBV6-5 and TRBJ2-3; 14 bases align to TRBD2. The CDR3 extends over 15 amino acids. Germline lookup yields CDR1 MNHEY and CDR2 SVGAGI. V shed 7 bases, J shed 1 base, and the junction held 1 base outside the gene matches.

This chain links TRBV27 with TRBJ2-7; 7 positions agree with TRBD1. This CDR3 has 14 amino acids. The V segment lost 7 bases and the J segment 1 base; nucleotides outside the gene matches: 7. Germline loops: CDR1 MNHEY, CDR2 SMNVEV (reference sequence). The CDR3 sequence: CASTQDRRSYEQYF. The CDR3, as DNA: TGTGCCAGCACCCAGGACAGGCGATCCTACGAGCAGTACTTC.

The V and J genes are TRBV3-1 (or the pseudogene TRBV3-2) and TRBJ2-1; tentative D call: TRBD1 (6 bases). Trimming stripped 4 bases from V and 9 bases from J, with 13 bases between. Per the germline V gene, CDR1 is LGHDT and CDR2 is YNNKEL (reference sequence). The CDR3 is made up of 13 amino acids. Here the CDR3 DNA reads TGTGCCAGCAGCCTGACCCGGGACACTGAGCAGTTCTTC. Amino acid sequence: CASSLTRDTEQFF.

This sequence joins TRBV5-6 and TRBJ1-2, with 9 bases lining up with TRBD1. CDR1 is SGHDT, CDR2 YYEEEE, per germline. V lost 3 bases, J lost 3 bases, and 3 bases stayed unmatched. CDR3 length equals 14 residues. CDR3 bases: TGTGCCAGCAGCTCCGGGACAGGGCACTATGGCTACACCTTC. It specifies CASSSGTGHYGYTF.

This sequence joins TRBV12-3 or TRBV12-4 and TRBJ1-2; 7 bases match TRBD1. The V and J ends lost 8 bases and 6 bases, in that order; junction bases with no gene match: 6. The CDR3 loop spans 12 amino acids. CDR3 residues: CASYSTGNGYTF. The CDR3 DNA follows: TGTGCCAGCTACTCGACAGGGAATGGCTACACCTTC.

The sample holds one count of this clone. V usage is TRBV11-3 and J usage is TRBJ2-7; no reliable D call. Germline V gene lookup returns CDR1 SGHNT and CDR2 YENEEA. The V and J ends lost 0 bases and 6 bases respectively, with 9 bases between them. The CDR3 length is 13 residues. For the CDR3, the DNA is TGTGCCAGCAGCTTAGACCCCTCCGGCGAGCAGTACTTC. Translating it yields CASSLDPSGEQYF.

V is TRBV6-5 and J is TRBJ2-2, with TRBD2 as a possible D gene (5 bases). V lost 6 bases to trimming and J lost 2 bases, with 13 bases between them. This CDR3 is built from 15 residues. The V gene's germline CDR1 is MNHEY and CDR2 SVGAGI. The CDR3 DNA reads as TGTGCCAGCAGCCCGGTCTCGGGAAACACCGGGGAGCTGTTTTTT. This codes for CASSPVSGNTGELFF.

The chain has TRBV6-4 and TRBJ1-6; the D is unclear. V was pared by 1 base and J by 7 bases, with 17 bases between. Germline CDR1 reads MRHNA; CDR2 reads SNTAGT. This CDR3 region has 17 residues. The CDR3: CASSDYLAGQINSPLHF. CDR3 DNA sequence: TGTGCCAGCAGTGACTATCTCGCGGGCCAAATAAATTCACCCCTCCACTTT.

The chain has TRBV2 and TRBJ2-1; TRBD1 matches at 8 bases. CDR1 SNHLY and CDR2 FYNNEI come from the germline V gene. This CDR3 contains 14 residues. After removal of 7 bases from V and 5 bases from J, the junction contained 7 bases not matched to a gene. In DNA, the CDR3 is TGTGCCAGCATTTATGGACAGGGTAACAATGAGCAGTTCTTC. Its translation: CASIYGQGNNEQFF.

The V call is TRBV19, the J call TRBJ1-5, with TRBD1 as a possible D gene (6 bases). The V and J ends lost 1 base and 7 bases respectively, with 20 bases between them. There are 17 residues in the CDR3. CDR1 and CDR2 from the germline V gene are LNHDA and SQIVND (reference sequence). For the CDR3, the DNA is TGTGCCAGTAGTATAGTCGGGGGGCGCGGGTCCCTCCAGCCCCAGCATTTT. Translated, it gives CASSIVGGRGSLQPQHF.

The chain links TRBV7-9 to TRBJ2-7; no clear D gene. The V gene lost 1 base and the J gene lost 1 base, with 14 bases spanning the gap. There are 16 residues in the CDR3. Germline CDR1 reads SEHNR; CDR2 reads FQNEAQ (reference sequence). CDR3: CASSLESGQWSYEQYF. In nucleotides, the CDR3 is TGTGCCAGCAGCTTAGAATCTGGTCAGTGGTCCTACGAGCAGTACTTC.

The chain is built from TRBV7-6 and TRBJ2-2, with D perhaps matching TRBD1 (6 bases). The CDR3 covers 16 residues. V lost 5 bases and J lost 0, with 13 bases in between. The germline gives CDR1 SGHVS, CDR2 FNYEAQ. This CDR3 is CASSTGTQANTGELFF. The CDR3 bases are TGTGCCAGCAGCACGGGGACACAGGCGAACACCGGGGAGCTGTTTTTT.

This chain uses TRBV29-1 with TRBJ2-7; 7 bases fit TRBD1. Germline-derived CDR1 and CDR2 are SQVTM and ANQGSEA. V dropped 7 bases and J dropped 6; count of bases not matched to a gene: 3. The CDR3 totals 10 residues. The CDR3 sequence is CSAYRGEQYF. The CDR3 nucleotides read TGCAGCGCCTACAGGGGCGAGCAGTACTTC.

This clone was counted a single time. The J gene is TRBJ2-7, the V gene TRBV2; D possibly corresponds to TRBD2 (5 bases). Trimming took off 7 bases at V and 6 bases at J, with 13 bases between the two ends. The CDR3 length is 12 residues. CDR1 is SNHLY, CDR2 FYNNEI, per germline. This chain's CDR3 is CASMRVVGEQYF. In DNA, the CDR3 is TGTGCCAGCATGCGGGTTGTGGGCGAGCAGTACTTC.

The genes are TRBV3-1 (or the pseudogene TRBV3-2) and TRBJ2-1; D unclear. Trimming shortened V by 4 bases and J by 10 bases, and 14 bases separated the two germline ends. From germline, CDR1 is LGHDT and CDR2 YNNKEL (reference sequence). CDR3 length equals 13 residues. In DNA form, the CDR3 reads TGTGCCAGCAGCCGAGGAGAGTGGGTAGAGCAGTTCTTC. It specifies CASSRGEWVEQFF.

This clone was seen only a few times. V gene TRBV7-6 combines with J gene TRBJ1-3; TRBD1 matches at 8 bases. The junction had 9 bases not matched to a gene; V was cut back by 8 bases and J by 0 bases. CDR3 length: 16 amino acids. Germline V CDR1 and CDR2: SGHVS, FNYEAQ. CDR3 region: CASAWGQDHSGNTIYF. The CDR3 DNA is TGTGCCAGCGCCTGGGGACAGGACCACTCTGGAAACACCATATATTTT. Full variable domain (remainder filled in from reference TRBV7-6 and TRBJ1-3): GAGVSQSPRYKVTKRGQDVALRCDPISGHVSLYWYRQALGQGPEFLTYFNYEAQQDKSGLPNDRFSAERPEGSISTLTIQRTEQRDSAMYRCASAWGQDHSGNTIYFGEGSWLTVV.

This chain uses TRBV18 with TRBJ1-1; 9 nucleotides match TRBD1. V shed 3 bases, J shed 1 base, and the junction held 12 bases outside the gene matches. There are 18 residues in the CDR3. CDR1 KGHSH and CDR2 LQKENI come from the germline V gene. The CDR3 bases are TGTGCCAGCTCACCGCTTTCCGGGACAGGGCCGGAGAACACTGAAGCTTTCTTT. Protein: CASSPLSGTGPENTEAFF.

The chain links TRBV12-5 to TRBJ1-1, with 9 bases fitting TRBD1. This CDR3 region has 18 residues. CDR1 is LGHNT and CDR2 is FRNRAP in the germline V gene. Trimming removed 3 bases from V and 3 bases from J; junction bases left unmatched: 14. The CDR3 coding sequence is TGTGCTAGTGGTTTCCGAAATCTCGGGACAGGGCGCGACACTGAAGCTTTCTTT. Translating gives CASGFRNLGTGRDTEAFF.

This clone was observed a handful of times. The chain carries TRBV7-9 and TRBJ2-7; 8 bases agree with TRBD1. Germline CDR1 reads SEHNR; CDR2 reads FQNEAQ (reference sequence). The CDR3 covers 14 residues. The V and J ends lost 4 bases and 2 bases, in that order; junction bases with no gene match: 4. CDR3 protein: CASSWTGNTYEQYF. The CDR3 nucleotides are TGTGCCAGCAGCTGGACAGGGAACACCTACGAGCAGTACTTC.

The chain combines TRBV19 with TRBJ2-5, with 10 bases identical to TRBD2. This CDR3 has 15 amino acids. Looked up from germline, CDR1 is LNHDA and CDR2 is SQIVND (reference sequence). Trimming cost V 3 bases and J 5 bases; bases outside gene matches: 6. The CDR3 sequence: CASSIASGGTETQYF. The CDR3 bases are TGTGCCAGTAGTATCGCTAGCGGGGGAACGGAGACCCAGTACTTC.

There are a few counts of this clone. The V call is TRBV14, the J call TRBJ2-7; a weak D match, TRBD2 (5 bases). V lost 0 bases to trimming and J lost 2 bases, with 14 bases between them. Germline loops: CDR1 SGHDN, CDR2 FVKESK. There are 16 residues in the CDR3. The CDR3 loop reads CASSQDNSAGTYEQYF. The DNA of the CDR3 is TGTGCCAGCAGCCAAGACAATTCTGCGGGCACCTACGAGCAGTACTTC.

Written as DNA, the CDR3 is TGTGCCAGCAGCTTCCGGACTAGCGGGGGGAAGGATGAGCAGTTCTTC. Its protein product is CASSFRTSGGKDEQFF. The chain is built from TRBV9 and TRBJ2-1; 14 nucleotides agree with TRBD2. V trimming: 4 bases; J trimming: 8 bases; junction bases outside the gene matches: 8. From germline, CDR1 is SGDLS and CDR2 YYNGEE. CDR3 size: 16 residues.